The T cell receptor beta chain described here comes from a study of CD8+ T cells in alopecia areata. Study observations and caveats: Compared with normal scalp, lesional scalp had higher clonality and more expanded CD8+ clones.

This clone was seen just once. Its antigen is undetermined. CDR3 length: 15 residues. Germline-derived CDR1 and CDR2 are SGDLS and YYNGEE. V lost 0 bases to trimming and J lost 0 bases, with 10 bases between them. Treatment meaning: oral pan-JAK inhibitor, 5-10 mg twice daily. Sequencing used cDNA as its template, made by extracting RNA and reverse transcribing it. Clones were sequenced by immunoSEQ multiplex PCR, and TCRdb holds only the in-frame ones, with some missing. The repertoire holds about 220,000 clones, with approximately 57% as singletons. This rearrangement joins TRBV9 to TRBJ2-7; D unclear. This sequence was found in a human donor with alopecia areata. The sample here was CD4+ T cells sorted from blood, taken at week 4, from a patient treated with tofacitinib. In nucleotides, the CDR3 is TGTGCCAGCAGCGTAGGTCAGGAGCTCTCCTACGAGCAGTACTTC. Translating gives CASSVGQELSYEQYF.